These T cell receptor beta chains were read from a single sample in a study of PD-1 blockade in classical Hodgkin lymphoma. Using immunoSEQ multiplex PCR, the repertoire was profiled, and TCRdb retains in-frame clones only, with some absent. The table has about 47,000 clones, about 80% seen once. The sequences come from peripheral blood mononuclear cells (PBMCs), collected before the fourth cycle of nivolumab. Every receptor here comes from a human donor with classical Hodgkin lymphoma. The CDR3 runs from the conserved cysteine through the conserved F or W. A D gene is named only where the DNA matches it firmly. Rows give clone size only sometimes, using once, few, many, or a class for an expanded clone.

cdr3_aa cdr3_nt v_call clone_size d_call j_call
CASSRSPGGGSYEQYF TGCGCCAGCAGCCGATCGCCGGGAGGCGGCTCCTACGAGCAGTACTTC TRBV4-1 . TRBD2 TRBJ2-7
CAWSVHSQGIYEQYF TGTGCCTGGAGTGTACATTCCCAGGGAATCTACGAGCAGTACTTC TRBV30 . . TRBJ2-7
CASSRITGAQETQYF TGTGCCAGCAGTCGGATAACGGGGGCCCAAGAGACCCAGTACTTC TRBV2 . . TRBJ2-5
CASSLLSSQETQYF TGCGCCAGCAGCTTGTTGTCTAGCCAGGAGACCCAGTACTTC TRBV5-1 . . TRBJ2-5
CAWRAKSSYEQYF TGTGCCTGGAGGGCAAAAAGCTCCTACGAGCAGTACTTC TRBV30 . . TRBJ2-7
CAWSVHRGVQETQYF TGTGCCTGGAGTGTACACAGGGGGGTACAAGAGACCCAGTACTTC TRBV30 . TRBD1 TRBJ2-5
CAWRNVPGNTIYF TGTGCCTGGAGAAACGTCCCTGGAAACACCATATATTTT TRBV30 . . TRBJ1-3
CASSQDSGGVTDTQYF TGCGCCAGCAGCCAAGATTCCGGGGGAGTGACAGATACGCAGTATTTT TRBV4-3 . . TRBJ2-3
CASNEGTREKLFF TGTGCCAGTAACGAGGGGACCCGGGAAAAACTGTTTTTT TRBV19 . . TRBJ1-4
CASSSPGTSYKDEQYF TGTGCCAGCAGCTCCCCCGGGACCTCTTATAAGGACGAGCAGTACTTC TRBV13 . . TRBJ2-7
CASSQDGPEATNEKLFF TGCGCCAGCAGCCAAGATGGTCCAGAAGCAACTAATGAAAAACTGTTTTTT TRBV4-3 . . TRBJ1-4
CSATSPGSQFF TGCAGTGCTACCTCCCCGGGCTCCCAGTTCTTC TRBV20-1 . . TRBJ2-1
CASSYRQQTSNTEAFF TGTGCCAGCAGTTACAGGCAGCAGACCTCGAACACTGAAGCTTTCTTT TRBV6-5 . . TRBJ1-1
CASSGGTGTDNQPQHF TGTGCCAGCAGCGGGGGGACAGGGACGGATAATCAGCCCCAGCATTTT TRBV9 . TRBD1 TRBJ1-5
CASSLARGNTEAFF TGTGCCAGCAGCTTAGCCCGGGGGAACACTGAAGCTTTCTTT TRBV11-2 once . TRBJ1-1
CASSQEGGLSTDTQYF TGTGCCAGCAGCCAAGAGGGGGGGCTTAGCACAGATACGCAGTATTTT TRBV4-2 . . TRBJ2-3
CASSVATRRDFHNEQFF TGTGCCAGCAGCGTAGCTACTAGGAGGGACTTCCACAATGAGCAGTTCTTC TRBV9 . . TRBJ2-1
CASSNRGNTGELFF TGTGCCAGCAGTAACCGAGGGAACACCGGGGAGCTGTTTTTT TRBV2 . . TRBJ2-2
CASSKRDSNTGELFF TGTGCCAGCAGCAAGCGGGACAGTAACACCGGGGAGCTGTTTTTT TRBV7-2 once . TRBJ2-2
CASSILSGGLGNYGYTF TGTGCCAGTAGTATCTTATCGGGGGGTCTAGGTAACTATGGCTACACCTTC TRBV19 . . TRBJ1-2
CASSDSMNTEAFF TGTGCCAGCAGTGACTCAATGAACACTGAAGCTTTCTTT TRBV6-4 . . TRBJ1-1
CASSLARGTLNTGELFF TGTGCCAGCAGCTTAGCGCGCGGCACCCTGAACACCGGGGAGCTGTTTTTT TRBV7-2 . . TRBJ2-2
CATRWTGNTEAFF TGTGCCACCCGGTGGACAGGCAACACTGAAGCTTTCTTT TRBV2 few TRBD1 TRBJ1-1
CASSEFGLAGDYEQYF TGTGCCAGCAGTGAATTCGGACTAGCGGGAGACTACGAGCAGTACTTC TRBV6-1 . TRBD2 TRBJ2-7
CASSLARGRDGYTF TGTGCCAGCAGCTTGGCCAGGGGAAGGGATGGCTACACCTTC TRBV5-8 large . TRBJ1-2
CASSVRPGQTQSYEQYF TGTGCCAGCAGCGTACGCCCGGGACAGACACAGTCCTACGAGCAGTACTTC TRBV5-4 . TRBD1 TRBJ2-7
CALRTDQRDEQYF TGTGCGTTACGGACAGACCAGAGGGACGAGCAGTACTTC TRBV7-9 . . TRBJ2-7
CASRRERENTEAFF TGTGCCAGCAGACGGGAGAGGGAGAACACTGAAGCTTTCTTT TRBV6-4 . . TRBJ1-1
CAWSGSGGTDTQYF TGTGCCTGGAGTGGCTCCGGGGGCACAGATACGCAGTATTTT TRBV30 once . TRBJ2-3
CSVDRGPYEQYF TGCAGCGTTGATCGGGGTCCCTACGAGCAGTACTTC TRBV29-1 . . TRBJ2-7
CAWRFLGTGTDTQYF TGTGCCTGGAGGTTCCTGGGGACAGGGACAGATACGCAGTATTTT TRBV30 . TRBD1 TRBJ2-3
CASSYRQGWEQNTEAFF TGTGCCAGCAGTTACAGGCAGGGATGGGAACAGAACACTGAAGCTTTCTTT TRBV5-4 few . TRBJ1-1
CASGVSPGANVLTF TGTGCCAGCGGTGTAAGCCCTGGGGCCAACGTCCTGACTTTC TRBV6-5 once . TRBJ2-6
CASSVGGDTEAFF TGTGCCAGCAGCGTAGGCGGGGACACTGAAGCTTTCTTT TRBV9 . . TRBJ1-1
CASSITSTSFEGTQYF TGTGCCAGTAGTATCACCAGCACTAGCTTCGAAGGGACCCAGTACTTC TRBV19 . . TRBJ2-5
CASSLEATETQYF TGCGCCAGCAGCTTGGAGGCGACAGAGACCCAGTACTTC TRBV5-1 . . TRBJ2-5
CASSPIARTGAYEQYF TGTGCCAGCTCACCTATTGCGCGGACAGGGGCCTACGAGCAGTACTTC TRBV18 . TRBD1 TRBJ2-7
CASSYQGATGNTIYF TGTGCCAGCAGTTACCAGGGGGCAACTGGAAACACCATATATTTT TRBV6-5 . TRBD1 TRBJ1-3
CASSESPTGSRRSYGYTF TGTGCCAGCAGTGAATCCCCGACAGGCTCTAGAAGGTCCTATGGCTACACCTTC TRBV25-1 . . TRBJ1-2
CASSLGGNYGYTF TGTGCCAGCAGCTTGGGGGGGAACTATGGCTACACCTTC TRBV5-6 . . TRBJ1-2
CASSQAGVAGFVHEQYF TGCGCCAGCAGCCAGGCCGGCGTAGCGGGGTTCGTCCACGAGCAGTACTTC TRBV4-3 . TRBD2 TRBJ2-7
CASSVQGAREQYF TGTGCCAGCAGCGTCCAGGGGGCGCGCGAGCAGTACTTC TRBV9 once TRBD1 TRBJ2-7
CASSQQGGYGYTF TGTGCCAGCAGCCAACAAGGGGGCTATGGCTACACCTTC TRBV27 few . TRBJ1-2
CASSIPLSRGQPQHF TGTGCCAGTAGTATTCCTCTTTCTCGGGGCCAGCCCCAGCATTTT TRBV19 . . TRBJ1-5
CASGGLAGRETQYF TGTGCCAGCGGGGGACTAGCGGGGCGAGAGACCCAGTACTTC TRBV2 . TRBD2 TRBJ2-5
CASSLVAGGENTEAFF TGTGCCAGCAGCTTAGTGGCAGGGGGCGAGAACACTGAAGCTTTCTTT TRBV7-3 . TRBD1 TRBJ1-1
CASSEGGHNYGYTF TGTGCCAGCAGTGAAGGAGGGCATAACTATGGCTACACCTTC TRBV6-1 few . TRBJ1-2
CASRQYGNQPQHF TGTGCCAGTCGACAATACGGGAATCAGCCCCAGCATTTT TRBV2 . . TRBJ1-5
CASSLRVGYGYTF TGTGCCAGCAGTTTGAGGGTGGGCTATGGCTACACCTTC TRBV28 . . TRBJ1-2
CASSLAGVEKLFF TGTGCCAGCAGCTTGGCAGGCGTAGAAAAACTGTTTTTT TRBV5-5 . . TRBJ1-4
CASSLTGGPSSYNEQFF TGTGCCAGCAGTTTGACAGGGGGACCCAGCTCCTACAATGAGCAGTTCTTC TRBV7-3 . TRBD1 TRBJ2-1
CASSLYRRGTNEKLFF TGTGCCAGCAGCTTATACCGCAGGGGCACTAATGAAAAACTGTTTTTT TRBV7-8 . . TRBJ1-4